This T cell receptor (beta chain) was recorded in a study of OX40 agonist ivuxolimab in advanced cancers. Study results and limitations: Among expanded peripheral T cells, antigen specificity went undetermined. Some patients without response likewise showed low normalized clonal expansion.

Details on this clone: Its matching antigen is unknown.

Some clones are missing from TCRdb's copy, which holds only in-frame ones; the method was immunoSEQ multiplex PCR. This sample has 20,000 to 25,000 clones; around 79% occur once, and the top ten carry about a sixth. The CDR3 covers 17 residues. The ends lost 0 bases at V and 8 bases at J; junction bases unmatched: 12. Germline V CDR1 and CDR2: SGHRS, YFSETQ. This TCR derives from an adult with an advanced solid tumor such as melanoma, head and neck, liver or kidney cancer. This rearrangement joins TRBV5-1 to TRBJ2-1, with 9 bases fitting TRBD2. Sequenced material: CD4+ or CD8+ T cells sorted from blood, taken in a trial of the OX40 agonist ivuxolimab. CDR3 loop: CASSLGLAGVSEDEQFF. CDR3 coding DNA: TGCGCCAGCAGCTTGGGATTAGCGGGAGTGTCTGAGGATGAGCAGTTCTTC.